This T cell receptor (beta chain) stems from a study of human T cells and chemical hapten exposure. As for the study in general: Researchers reported sensitizing a 2 cm by 2 cm upper inner arm skin site with 2% DPC. General observations from the study: No shift was seen in TCRs above 1 in 1000 frequency with DPC sensitization.

The length of the CDR3 is 13 residues. Germline assignment: CDR1 GTSNPN and CDR2 SVGIG (reference sequence). Trimming took 6 bases from V and 0 from J, leaving 11 bases between them. This clonotype was seen many times. Its antigen remains unknown. Noted time point: patch test 1, 2 weeks after DPC sensitization. Specified treatment: therapeutic diphenylcyclopropenone sensitization with weekly scalp DPC. Total RNA extraction was carried out from unfractionated whole blood. Unique molecular identifiers were attached to individual cDNA molecules during library preparation. Each CDR3 protein gets one entry after TCRdb re-called the RACE reads with MiXCR. The sample yields 370,000 or so distinct CDR3 sequences, roughly 4.8% seen once.

J is TRBJ1-1 and V is TRBV30; possibly TRBD1 for D (5 bases). The origin of this receptor is a woman between 45 and 60 years old with alopecia areata. Some clones in this sample may be carry-over from other donors' samples. Sequenced here: whole blood, sampled in connection with sensitization to the hapten diphenylcyclopropenone (DPC). The CDR3 sequence is CACFGHMNTEAFF. The CDR3 DNA is TGTGCCTGCTTCGGACATATGAACACTGAAGCTTTCTTT.